This T cell receptor beta chain was observed in a study of CD8+CD57+ T cells in acquired aplastic anemia. Study results and caveats: Patients showed no significant difference from controls in CD8+ Simpson's diversity.

CD8+CD57+ cell expansion, shown by flow cytometry, had occurred in the patients selected for sequencing. Severe acquired aplastic anemia was present in all patients. This clonotype was observed a few times. Antigen specificity is unknown. This CDR3 has 15 residues. CDR1 SGHTA and CDR2 FQGTGA come from the germline V gene. V gave up 5 bases and J gave up 0 bases, with 13 bases separating them. Profiling that covered TCR beta VDJ and CDR3 relied on genomic DNA as its template. TCRdb fed the reads into MiXCR, producing one record per CDR3 protein. Of 450,000 to 600,000 distinct CDR3 sequences in the sample, about a third are singletons; the top ten hold less than 1%.

V usage is TRBV7-3 and J usage is TRBJ1-1; no clear D. The sequence derives from a human donor with aplastic anemia. The sequencing input was sorted CD4+, CD8+, or CD8+CD57+ T cells (not recorded which) from PBMCs. CDR3 protein: CASSLERGLNTEAFF. The CDR3, as DNA: TGTGCCAGCAGCCTAGAGCGGGGTTTGAACACTGAAGCTTTCTTT.